This TCR beta chain was captured in a study of CD8+CD57+ T cells in acquired aplastic anemia. Study-wide results and caveats: For CD8+ Simpson's diversity, patients and controls showed no significant difference.

This clonotype has only a few counts. The antigen is unknown. TCR beta VDJ and CDR3 profiles were obtained from a genomic DNA template. MiXCR, applied by TCRdb to the reads, yields one record per CDR3 protein. The sample carries 400,000 to 600,000 distinct CDR3 sequences, around 32% recorded once. Previously, flow cytometry had revealed CD8+CD57+ cell expansion in the patients chosen for sequencing. Source material: sorted CD4+, CD8+, or CD8+CD57+ T cells (not recorded which) from PBMCs. This TCR was recovered from a human donor with aplastic anemia.

The CDR3 sequence: CSAEENRGRAAEQYF. CDR3 DNA sequence: TGCAGTGCAGAGGAAAACAGGGGGCGCGCGGCCGAGCAGTACTTC. The rearrangement links TRBV20-1 to TRBJ2-7; 9 bases are a match to TRBD1. The CDR3 is made up of 15 amino acids. CDR1 is DFQATT, CDR2 SNEGSKA, per germline (reference sequence). Trimming took 6 bases from V and 6 from J; bases not matched to a gene: 15.